A selection of T cell receptor beta chains follows, all from one sample in a study of blood T cell repertoires in COVID-19. Using immunoSEQ multiplex PCR, the repertoire was profiled, and TCRdb retains in-frame clones only, with some absent. This table has 40,000 to 50,000 clones, 70% to 90% appearing once. The specimen was peripheral blood. These receptor sequences come from a man aged 60-69 years with acute or convalescent COVID-19. Each CDR3 is given with its conserved first and last residue. Fields, in order: V gene, J gene, D gene, clone size, CDR3 DNA, CDR3 protein. A D gene is named only where the DNA matches it firmly. Clone size is shown for a subset of rows, as once, few, many or a class of expanded clone.

>TRBV7-8|TRBJ1-2|-|-
TGTGCCAGCAGCTTAGCGGCGGCAGGGGTTACTGGCTACACCTTC
CASSLAAAGVTGYTF
>TRBV2|TRBJ1-3|-|-
TGTGCCAGCGTACAGGGAGCTGGAAACACCATATATTTT
CASVQGAGNTIYF
>TRBV11-2|TRBJ1-5|-|-
TGTGCCAGCAGCATCCCGGGGGGGAGCCAGCCCCAGCATTTT
CASSIPGGSQPQHF
>TRBV13|TRBJ1-3|-|few
TGTGCCAGCAGCTTACGACAGTCTGGAAACACCATATATTTT
CASSLRQSGNTIYF
>TRBV18|TRBJ2-2|TRBD1|-
TGTGCCAGCTCACCGTCGGGGACAGGGGGCACCGGGGAGCTGTTTTTT
CASSPSGTGGTGELFF
>TRBV7-2|TRBJ1-1|TRBD1|-
TGTGCCAGCAGTTCGCAGGGGGCTGGCACTGAAGCTTTCTTT
CASSSQGAGTEAFF
>TRBV9|TRBJ1-2|-|-
TGTGCCAGCAGCGTGGACAGTTCTAACTATGGCTACACCTTC
CASSVDSSNYGYTF
>TRBV18|TRBJ2-6|TRBD1|-
TGTGCCAGCTCACCACTAGTCGGACAGGGGAGCTCTGGGGCCAACGTCCTGACTTTC
CASSPLVGQGSSGANVLTF
>TRBV10-3|TRBJ1-1|-|-
TGTGCCATCAGTGAGTCCAGTGGGCAGATGAACACTGAAGCTTTCTTT
CAISESSGQMNTEAFF
>TRBV24-1|TRBJ2-5|TRBD2|few
TGTGCCACCAGTGGCTCTAGCGGGGGGGTTGAGACCCAGTACTTC
CATSGSSGGVETQYF
>TRBV2|TRBJ2-7|TRBD1|-
TGTGCCAGCAGTTATTTGGGACAGGGAATCCACGAGCAGTACTTC
CASSYLGQGIHEQYF
>TRBV27|TRBJ1-1|-|-
TGTGCCAGCAGTTTATCCCCAGGGGTAAACACTGAAGCTTTCTTT
CASSLSPGVNTEAFF
>TRBV28|TRBJ1-4|TRBD1|once
TGTGCCAGCAGCCCGACAGGGGGCGAAGGGGGAGAACTGTTTTTT
CASSPTGGEGGELFF
>TRBV2|TRBJ1-2|-|-
TGTGCCAGCAGTGCAGTCCAAGGTGGGAGCTATGGCTACACCTTC
CASSAVQGGSYGYTF
>TRBV27|TRBJ2-1|TRBD1|-
TGTGCCAGCAGTTTACTGGGGACAGGGGGCACCGGGGAGCAGTTCTTC
CASSLLGTGGTGEQFF
>TRBV5-5|TRBJ2-7|TRBD1|-
TGTGCCAGCAGTCTAGGGACAGGAGGTTACGAGCAGTACTTC
CASSLGTGGYEQYF
>TRBV6-5|TRBJ1-1|TRBD1|-
TGTGCCAGCACCCCGGGGGACAGGGTCACTGAAGCTTTCTTT
CASTPGDRVTEAFF
>TRBV19|TRBJ2-3|TRBD2|-
TGTGCCAGTAGGCCCCAGCGGGGGACGCAGTATTTT
CASRPQRGTQYF
>TRBV19|TRBJ1-5|TRBD1|-
TGTGCCAGTAGTCCGGGACAGTTCAATCAGCCCCAGCATTTT
CASSPGQFNQPQHF
>TRBV19|TRBJ2-7|TRBD1|-
TGTGCCAGTAACGCAGGGGGCTACGAGCAGTACTTC
CASNAGGYEQYF
>TRBV4-3|TRBJ1-4|-|-
TGCGCCAGCAGCCAAGTTGCGGGGAAACTGTTTTTT
CASSQVAGKLFF
>TRBV11-2|TRBJ1-6|-|-
TGTGCCAGCAGCTCCAGGGTTGATAATTCACCCCTCCACTTT
CASSSRVDNSPLHF
>TRBV7-2|TRBJ2-2|-|-
TGTGCCAGCAGCCCCTCAGGGGACAACACCGGGGAGCTGTTTTTT
CASSPSGDNTGELFF
>TRBV28|TRBJ1-3|-|-
TGTGCCAGCAGTACATCAGGGGTGACCTCTGGAAACACCATATATTTT
CASSTSGVTSGNTIYF
>TRBV29-1|TRBJ1-1|-|-
TGCAGCGTTGACGGGGGGGAGGGAAACACTGAAGCTTTCTTT
CSVDGGEGNTEAFF
>TRBV19|TRBJ1-6|TRBD1|-
TGTGCCAGTAGCAACAGGGGTTTGGGGGATTCACCCCTCCACTTT
CASSNRGLGDSPLHF
>TRBV4-3|TRBJ2-7|-|-
TGCGCCAGCAGCCAAGATATATCAGGGTACGAGCAGTACTTC
CASSQDISGYEQYF
>TRBV2|TRBJ1-5|TRBD1|-
TGTGCCAGCAGTGTAAAGGGGACAGTTTATAGCAATCAGCCCCAGCATTTT
CASSVKGTVYSNQPQHF
>TRBV7-2|TRBJ2-1|TRBD1|once
TGTGCCAGCAGCTTAGCGACAGGGATTTACTACAATGAGCAGTTCTTC
CASSLATGIYYNEQFF
>TRBV3-1/TRBV3-2|TRBJ2-2|-|-
TGTGCCAGCAGCCGAAGGGGAGGGAACACCGGGGAGCTGTTTTTT
CASSRRGGNTGELFF
>TRBV19|TRBJ2-1|TRBD1|-
TGTGCCAGTAGCCCGGGACAGGACCTATACAATGAGCAGTTCTTC
CASSPGQDLYNEQFF
>TRBV11-2|TRBJ1-6|-|-
TGTGCCAGCAGCACCCGGGACAAGAATTCACCCCTCCACTTT
CASSTRDKNSPLHF
>TRBV6-2/TRBV6-3|TRBJ1-1|-|once
TGTGCCAGCAGCCGCCCGAAGGGGTCCCTGAACACTGAAGCTTTCTTT
CASSRPKGSLNTEAFF
>TRBV11-2|TRBJ2-3|TRBD2|once
TGTGCCAGCAGCCAAGAAGCGGGGGGGTATTTAGATACGCAGTATTTT
CASSQEAGGYLDTQYF
>TRBV28|TRBJ2-5|TRBD1|-
TGTGCCAGCAGTTTGGACAGGACGTACCAAGAGACCCAGTACTTC
CASSLDRTYQETQYF
>TRBV20-1|TRBJ1-5|-|-
TGCAGTGCTAGTGAGGGGAGTAAGCCCCAGCATTTT
CSASEGSKPQHF
>TRBV10-3|TRBJ1-2|-|-
TGTGCCATCAGTGATCGTGGGGGGAAAGACTATGGCTACACCTTC
CAISDRGGKDYGYTF
>TRBV6-5|TRBJ1-4|-|-
TGTGCCAGCAGTTCGCTTTTAGGCGGATTGAAACTGTTTTTT
CASSSLLGGLKLFF
>TRBV27|TRBJ2-3|-|-
TGTGCCAGCAGTTTATCGGCAGGTACGCAGTATTTT
CASSLSAGTQYF
>TRBV5-1|TRBJ2-7|-|-
TGCGCCAGCAGCTTGAGTCCCGCCCGGCGGAGCTCCTACGAGCAGTACTTC
CASSLSPARRSSYEQYF
>TRBV12-3/TRBV12-4|TRBJ1-1|-|-
TGTGCCAGCAGCCCGGACAGCACTGAAGCTTTCTTT
CASSPDSTEAFF
>TRBV6-5|TRBJ1-1|-|-
TGTGCCAGCAGTTTACGGAGAGACACTGAAGCTTTCTTT
CASSLRRDTEAFF
>TRBV27|TRBJ2-1|TRBD1|-
TGTGCCAGCAGTCTAGGGACAGGTATACCCTACAATGAGCAGTTCTTC
CASSLGTGIPYNEQFF
>TRBV19|TRBJ1-5|TRBD1|-
TGTGCCAGTAGTAATCAGGGGGCCGGGAGGCCCCAGCATTTT
CASSNQGAGRPQHF
>TRBV7-2|TRBJ1-3|-|-
TGTGCCAGCAGCATCCAGGGTACCTCTGGAAACACCATATATTTT
CASSIQGTSGNTIYF
>TRBV7-9|TRBJ1-1|TRBD1|-
TGTGCCAGCAGCCAGGGGGGGAACACTGAAGCTTTCTTT
CASSQGGNTEAFF
>TRBV25-1|TRBJ2-2|TRBD2|-
TGTGCCAGCAGGGGGACTAGCGGGGGGGCCATCGGTTCCGGGGAGCTGTTTTTT
CASRGTSGGAIGSGELFF